This TCR beta chain was identified during a study of T-cell memory formation after mild COVID-19. General study findings and limits: In pre-infection memory, a portion of responding clones appeared, which suggested that cross-reactive memory joined. Clones contracting over day 15 to 85 were CD4/CD8 balanced, with later expanders leaning CD4+.

TCRdb called the 5' RACE reads again in MiXCR, with one record for every CDR3 protein. The table includes about 170,000 distinct CDR3 sequences, 10% to 15% detected once. This clonotype occurred many times. Its target is unknown. CDR3 length: 13 amino acids. Germline CDR1 is LGHNA and CDR2 is YSLEER. The V gene lost 5 bases and the J gene lost 6 bases, with 12 bases spanning the gap. V gene TRBV4-3 combines with J gene TRBJ2-3; weak D call: TRBD1 (6 bases). The receptor was isolated from a man aged 18 to 35 who had mild COVID-19 (a few samples of this study predate the infection). Cell type and time point are not known. The specimen was PBMCs or a T cell subset sorted from them (not recorded which). The CDR3 protein is CASSGQGMDTQYF. The CDR3 DNA reads as TGCGCCAGCAGCGGGCAGGGGATGGATACGCAGTATTTT.